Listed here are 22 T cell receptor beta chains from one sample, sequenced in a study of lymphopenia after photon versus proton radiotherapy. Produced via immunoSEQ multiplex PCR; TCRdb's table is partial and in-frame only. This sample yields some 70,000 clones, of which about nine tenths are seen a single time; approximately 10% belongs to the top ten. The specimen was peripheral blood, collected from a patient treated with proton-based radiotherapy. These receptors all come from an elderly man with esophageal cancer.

CDR3 sequence: CASSLDLVSMGNEQFF. The CDR3 bases are TGTGCCAGCAGCTTAGATCTCGTCAGTATGGGCAATGAGCAGTTCTTC. V and J are TRBV7-2 and TRBJ2-1, with D unclear. V was clipped by 1 base and J by 6 bases, with 16 bases between them. The CDR3 is 16 amino acids. Germline values: CDR1 SGHTA, CDR2 FQGNSA.

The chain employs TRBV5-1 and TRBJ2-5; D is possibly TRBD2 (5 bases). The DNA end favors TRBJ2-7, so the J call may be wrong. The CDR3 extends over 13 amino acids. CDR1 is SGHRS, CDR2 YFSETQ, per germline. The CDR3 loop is CASSHPRGYEQYF. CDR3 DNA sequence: TGCGCCAGCAGCCATCCCCGGGGCTACGAGCAGTACTTC.

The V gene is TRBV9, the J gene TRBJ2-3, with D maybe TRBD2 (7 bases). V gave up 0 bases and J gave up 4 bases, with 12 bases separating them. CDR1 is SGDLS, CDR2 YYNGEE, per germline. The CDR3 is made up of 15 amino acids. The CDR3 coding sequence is TGTGCCAGCAGCGTAGGGGGGGGCAGGCCAGATACGCAGTATTTT. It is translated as CASSVGGGRPDTQYF.

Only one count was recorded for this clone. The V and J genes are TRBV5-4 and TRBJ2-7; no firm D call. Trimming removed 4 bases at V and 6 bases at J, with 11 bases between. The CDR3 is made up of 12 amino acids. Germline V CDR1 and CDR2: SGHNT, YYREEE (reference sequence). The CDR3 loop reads CASSHDRVEQYF. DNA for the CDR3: TGTGCCAGCAGCCACGATCGGGTCGAGCAGTACTTC. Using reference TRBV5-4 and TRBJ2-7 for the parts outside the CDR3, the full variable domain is ETGVTQSPTHLIKTRGQQVTLRCSSQSGHNTVSWYQQALGQGPQFIFQYYREEENGRGNFPPRFSGLQFPNYSSELNVNALELDDSALYLCASSHDRVEQYFGPGTRLTVT.

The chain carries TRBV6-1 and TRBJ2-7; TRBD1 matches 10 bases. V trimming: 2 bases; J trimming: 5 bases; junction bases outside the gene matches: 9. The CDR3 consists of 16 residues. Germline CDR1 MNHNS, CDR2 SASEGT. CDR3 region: CASSESLGQGTDEQYF. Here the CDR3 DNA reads TGTGCCAGCAGTGAAAGCCTGGGACAGGGGACAGACGAGCAGTACTTC.

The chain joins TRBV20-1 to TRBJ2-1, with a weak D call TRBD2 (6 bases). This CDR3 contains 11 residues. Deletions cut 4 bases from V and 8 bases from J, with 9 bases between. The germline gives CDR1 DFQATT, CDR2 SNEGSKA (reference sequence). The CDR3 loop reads CSAMRGDEQFF. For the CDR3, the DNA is TGCAGTGCTATGCGGGGAGATGAGCAGTTCTTC.

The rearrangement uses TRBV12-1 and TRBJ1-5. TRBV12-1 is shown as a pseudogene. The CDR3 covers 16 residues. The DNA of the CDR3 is TGTGCCAGCAGCGTATCCCAGGGAGTGGGCAATCAGCCCCAGCATTTT. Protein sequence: CASSVSQGVGNQPQHF.

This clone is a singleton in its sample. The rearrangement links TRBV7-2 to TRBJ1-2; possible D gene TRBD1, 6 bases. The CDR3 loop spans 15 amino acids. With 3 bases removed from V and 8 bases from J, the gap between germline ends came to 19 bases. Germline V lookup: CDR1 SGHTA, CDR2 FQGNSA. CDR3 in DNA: TGTGCCAGCAGCTTGAACAGGGAAGGAGCAGGAGGCTACACCTTC. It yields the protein CASSLNREGAGGYTF.

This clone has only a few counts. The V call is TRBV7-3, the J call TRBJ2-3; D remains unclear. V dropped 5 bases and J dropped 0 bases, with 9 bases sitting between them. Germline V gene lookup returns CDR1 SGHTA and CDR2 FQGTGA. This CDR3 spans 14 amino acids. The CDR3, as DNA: TGTGCCAGCAGCCCACAAGCCAGCACAGATACGCAGTATTTT. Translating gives CASSPQASTDTQYF.

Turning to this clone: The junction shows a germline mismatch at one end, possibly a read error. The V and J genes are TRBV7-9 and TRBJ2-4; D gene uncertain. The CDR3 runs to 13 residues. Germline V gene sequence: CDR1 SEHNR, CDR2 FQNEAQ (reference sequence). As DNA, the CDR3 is TGTGTCAGCAGCTTTTCCATGGCTAACATTCAGTACTTC. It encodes CVSSFSMANIQYF.

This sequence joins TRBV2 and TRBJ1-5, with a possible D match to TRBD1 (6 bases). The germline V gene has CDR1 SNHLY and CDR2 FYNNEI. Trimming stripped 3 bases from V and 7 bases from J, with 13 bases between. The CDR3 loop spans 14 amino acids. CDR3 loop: CASSDPQGRQPQHF. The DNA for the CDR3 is TGTGCCAGCAGTGACCCCCAGGGGCGGCAGCCCCAGCATTTT.

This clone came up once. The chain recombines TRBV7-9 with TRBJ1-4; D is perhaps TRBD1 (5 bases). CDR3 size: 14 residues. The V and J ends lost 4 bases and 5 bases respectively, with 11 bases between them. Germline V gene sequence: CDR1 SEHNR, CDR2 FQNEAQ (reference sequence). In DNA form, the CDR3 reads TGTGCCAGCAGCTGGGGACGGGAGAATGAAAAACTGTTTTTT. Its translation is CASSWGRENEKLFF.

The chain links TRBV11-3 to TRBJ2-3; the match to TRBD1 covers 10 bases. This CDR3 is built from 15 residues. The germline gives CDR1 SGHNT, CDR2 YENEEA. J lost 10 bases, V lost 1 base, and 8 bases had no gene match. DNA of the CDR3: TGTGCCAGCAGCTTAGGACAGGGGGCAGTCCGGGCGCAGTATTTT. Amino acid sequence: CASSLGQGAVRAQYF.

The CDR3 coding sequence is TGTGCCAGCAGCGTAGTTCCGGGAGGGCCGTACACCGGGGAGCTGTTTTTT. Translating gives CASSVVPGGPYTGELFF. The chain joins TRBV9 to TRBJ2-2, with TRBD2 matching over 8 bases. The CDR3 totals 17 residues. Germline V gene data show CDR1 as SGDLS and CDR2 as YYNGEE. V lost 0 bases, J lost 3 bases, and 7 bases stayed unmatched.

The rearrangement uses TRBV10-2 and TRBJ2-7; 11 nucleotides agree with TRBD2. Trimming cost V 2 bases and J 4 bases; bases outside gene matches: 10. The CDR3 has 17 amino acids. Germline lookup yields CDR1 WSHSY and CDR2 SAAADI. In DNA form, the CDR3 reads TGCGCCAGCAGTGAGCCAGCTAGCGGGAGGAATTCTTACGAGCAGTACTTC. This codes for CASSEPASGRNSYEQYF.

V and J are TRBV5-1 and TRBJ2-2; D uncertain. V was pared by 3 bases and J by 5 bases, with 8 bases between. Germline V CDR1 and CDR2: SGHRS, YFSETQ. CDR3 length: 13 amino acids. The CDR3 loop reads CASSSGVTGELFF. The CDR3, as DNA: TGCGCCAGCAGCTCGGGCGTGACCGGGGAGCTGTTTTTT.

The CDR3 is CASSRGGHNEKLFF. The CDR3 coding sequence is TGTGCCAGCTCACGGGGAGGGCATAATGAAAAACTGTTTTTT. This chain links TRBV18 with TRBJ1-4, with no clear D. Between the trimmed V and J ends, which lost 4 bases and 4 bases, there was a span of 10 bases. Germline V CDR1 and CDR2: KGHSH, LQKENI. The CDR3 is 14 amino acids.

The DNA for the CDR3 is TGTGCCAGCAGTGAGTCAGGGGGCTGGTACGAGCAGTACTTC. Its protein product is CASSESGGWYEQYF. The V and J genes are TRBV25-1 and TRBJ2-7; 8 bases are a match to TRBD1. Germline CDR1 is MGHDK and CDR2 is SYGVNS. This CDR3 is 14 amino acids long. J lost 4 bases, V lost 3 bases, and 5 bases had no gene match.

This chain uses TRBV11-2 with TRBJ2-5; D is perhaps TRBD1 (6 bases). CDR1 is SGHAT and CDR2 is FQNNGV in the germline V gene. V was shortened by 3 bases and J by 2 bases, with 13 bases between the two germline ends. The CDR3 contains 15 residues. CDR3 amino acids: CASSLNQGTQETQYF. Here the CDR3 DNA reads TGTGCCAGCAGCTTGAATCAGGGGACACAAGAGACCCAGTACTTC. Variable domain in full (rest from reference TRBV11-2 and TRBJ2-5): EAGVAQSPRYKIIEKRQSVAFWCNPISGHATLYWYQQILGQGPKLLIQFQNNGVVDDSQLPKDRFSAERLKGVDSTLKIQPAKLEDSAVYLCASSLNQGTQETQYFGPGTRLLVL.

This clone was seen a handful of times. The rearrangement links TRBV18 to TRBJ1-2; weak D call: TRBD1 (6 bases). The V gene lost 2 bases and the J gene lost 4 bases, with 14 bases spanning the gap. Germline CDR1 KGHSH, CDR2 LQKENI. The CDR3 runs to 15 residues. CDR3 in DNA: TGTGCCAGCTCACCAGGCCAGGGGCCACTCTATGGCTACACCTTC. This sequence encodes CASSPGQGPLYGYTF. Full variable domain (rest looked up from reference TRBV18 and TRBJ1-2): NAGVMQNPRHLVRRRGQEARLRCSPMKGHSHVYWYRQLPEEGLKFMVYLQKENIIDESGMPKERFSAEFPKEGPSILRIQQVVRGDSAAYFCASSPGQGPLYGYTFGSGTRLTVV.

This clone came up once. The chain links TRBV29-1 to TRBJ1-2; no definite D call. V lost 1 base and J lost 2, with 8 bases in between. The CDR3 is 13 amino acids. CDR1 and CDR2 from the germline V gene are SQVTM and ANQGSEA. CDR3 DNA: TGCAGCGTTGAAGGTGCCGGGAACTATGGCTACACCTTC. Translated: CSVEGAGNYGYTF.

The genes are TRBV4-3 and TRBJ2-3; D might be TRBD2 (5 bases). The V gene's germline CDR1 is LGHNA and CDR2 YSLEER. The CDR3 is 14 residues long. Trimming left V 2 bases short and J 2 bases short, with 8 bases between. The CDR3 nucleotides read TGCGCCAGCAGCCAAACTAGGCTCACAGATACGCAGTATTTT. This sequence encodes CASSQTRLTDTQYF.